The 20 T cell receptor beta chains below come from one sample, sequenced in a study of identical twins. TCRdb reanalysed the 5' RACE reads using MiXCR and keeps one entry per CDR3 protein. The table has 690,000 or so distinct CDR3 sequences, less than 10% seen once; the top ten hold 0.98%. This sample was shared with a second study, whose subject was yellow fever vaccine responses in identical twins.

Material for sequencing was PBMCs. Receptors were obtained from a woman aged 18-29 years in good health.

The rearrangement joins TRBV10-2 to TRBJ2-7, with TRBD2 matching over 8 bases. This CDR3 is built from 14 residues. V lost 1 base, J lost 4 bases, and 3 bases stayed unmatched. Germline V lookup: CDR1 WSHSY, CDR2 SAAADI. The CDR3 reads CASSEFSGAYEQYF. The CDR3 nucleotides are TGCGCCAGCAGTGAGTTTAGCGGGGCTTACGAGCAGTACTTC.

The genes are TRBV20-1 and TRBJ2-1; D might be TRBD2 (5 bases). There are 17 residues in the CDR3. Germline V gene sequence: CDR1 DFQATT, CDR2 SNEGSKA (reference sequence). V was trimmed by 0 bases and J by 0 bases, leaving 15 bases between them. CDR3 DNA: TGCAGTGCTAGAGAACGGGATAGCGCTGGCTCCTACAATGAGCAGTTCTTC. This gives the protein CSARERDSAGSYNEQFF.

This clonotype was observed a few times. This chain uses TRBV10-3 with TRBJ2-2, with D perhaps assigned TRBD1 or TRBD2 (5 bases each). Germline V lookup: CDR1 ENHRY, CDR2 SYGVKD. The CDR3 totals 14 residues. The V gene lost 7 bases and the J gene lost 5 bases, with 14 bases spanning the gap. The CDR3 DNA is TGTGCCATCACAAAGGGCAGGGAGACCGGGGAGCTGTTTTTT. Protein: CAITKGRETGELFF.

The CDR3 sequence: CASSLSSGSWDEQYF. CDR3 nucleotide sequence: TGTGCCAGCAGCCTTTCTAGCGGGAGTTGGGACGAGCAGTACTTC. This chain joins TRBV3-1 and TRBJ2-7, with 10 bases that match TRBD2. Trimming at V came to 4 bases and at J to 5 bases, leaving 8 bases not matched to a gene. The length of the CDR3 is 15 residues. CDR1 is LGHDT and CDR2 is YNNKEL in the germline V gene (reference sequence).

Only a few counts were recorded for this clonotype. The chain couples TRBV24-1 to TRBJ2-5; D gene uncertain. The CDR3 is made up of 13 amino acids. Germline V CDR1 and CDR2: KGHDR, SFDVKD. Trimming took off 4 bases at V and 2 bases at J, with 7 bases between the two ends. The CDR3 nucleotides read TGTGCCACCAGTGAGGCAGGACAAGAGACCCAGTACTTC. Protein: CATSEAGQETQYF.

The chain couples TRBV4-1 to TRBJ2-7; the D is unclear. The CDR3 spans 13 residues. Germline V gene sequence: CDR1 MGHRA, CDR2 YSYEKL. Trimming pared 4 bases from V and 0 bases from J, leaving 7 bases between. The CDR3 sequence: CASSPASSYEQYF. CDR3 DNA: TGCGCCAGCAGCCCGGCTAGCTCCTACGAGCAGTACTTC.

This clonotype came up many times. CDR3 nucleotide sequence: TGCAGTGCTAGAGATTTGGAGCGGGAGACGGGAGAGACCCAGTACTTC. Translated, it gives CSARDLERETGETQYF. This chain joins TRBV20-1 and TRBJ2-5, with 8 bases that match TRBD2. Germline assignment: CDR1 DFQATT and CDR2 SNEGSKA (reference sequence). V was clipped by 0 bases and J by 4 bases; unmatched bases: 10. This CDR3 is built from 16 residues.

V and J are TRBV12-3 or TRBV12-4 and TRBJ2-1, with TRBD2 identical over 11 bases. V was clipped by 7 bases and J by 4 bases; unmatched bases: 6. This CDR3 comprises 15 residues. This chain's CDR3 is CASKGTSGYYNEQFF. The CDR3 nucleotides read TGTGCCAGCAAGGGGACTAGCGGATATTACAATGAGCAGTTCTTC.

This clonotype has just a few counts. The chain uses TRBV20-1 and TRBJ2-7; a possible D gene is TRBD2 (6 bases). V was cut by 1 base and J by 7 bases, with 20 bases left in between. Germline CDR1 and CDR2: DFQATT and SNEGSKA (reference sequence). The CDR3 is made up of 15 amino acids. The CDR3 DNA sequence: TGCAGTGCTAGAGCTTCTGGACTATTTTTCAGAGAGCAGTACTTC. Translating it yields CSARASGLFFREQYF.

This clonotype came up a few times. This chain links TRBV5-1 with TRBJ2-1; 7 bases match TRBD1. Per germline, CDR1 SGHRS and CDR2 YFSETQ. Trimming at V came to 5 bases and at J to 6 bases, leaving 2 bases not matched to a gene. The CDR3 is made up of 12 amino acids. CDR3 nucleotide sequence: TGCGCCAGCAGGACAGGGTTCAATGAGCAGTTCTTC. This encodes CASRTGFNEQFF.

This clonotype occurred a few times. The rearrangement links TRBV12-3 or TRBV12-4 to TRBJ1-6; 7 nucleotides agree with TRBD1. V gave up 5 bases and J gave up 4 bases; unmatched junction bases: 5. The CDR3 has 15 residues. The CDR3 protein is CASSGTASYNSPLHF. The CDR3 DNA follows: TGTGCCAGCAGTGGGACAGCCTCGTATAATTCACCCCTCCACTTT.

This chain uses TRBV5-1 with TRBJ2-1; TRBD2 matches 7 bases. V trimming: 0 bases; J trimming: 1 base; junction bases outside the gene matches: 7. This CDR3 comprises 17 residues. Germline assignment: CDR1 SGHRS and CDR2 YFSETQ. DNA of the CDR3: TGCGCCAGCAGCTTGGCCGGGGGGTGGGGGTCCTACAATGAGCAGTTCTTC. As protein: CASSLAGGWGSYNEQFF.

This clonotype was picked up a small number of times. V usage is TRBV10-3 and J usage is TRBJ1-3; D is unclear. The CDR3 spans 12 residues. V was trimmed by 2 bases and J by 4 bases, leaving 3 bases between them. CDR1 and CDR2 from the germline V gene are ENHRY and SYGVKD. The CDR3 region is CAISEMGNTIYF. DNA of the CDR3: TGTGCCATCAGTGAGATGGGAAACACCATATATTTT.

This clonotype was observed many times. This sequence joins TRBV25-1 and TRBJ2-2, with 7 bases identical to TRBD1. This CDR3 has 17 amino acids. The J segment lost 0 bases and the V segment lost 5 bases, leaving 9 bases of the junction unmatched. CDR1 and CDR2 from the germline V gene are MGHDK and SYGVNS. Here the CDR3 DNA reads TGTGCCAGCAGTATTCCATCGGACAGGACGAACACCGGGGAGCTGTTTTTT. Amino acid sequence: CASSIPSDRTNTGELFF.

This clonotype was found a few times. In DNA form, the CDR3 reads TGCGCCAGCAGCTTGGGGCAGGGGACTCCCTACGAGCAGTACTTC. Its protein is CASSLGQGTPYEQYF. This chain links TRBV5-1 with TRBJ2-7; TRBD1 or TRBD2 may be the D gene (6 bases each). Germline assignment: CDR1 SGHRS and CDR2 YFSETQ. This CDR3 contains 15 residues. Trimming took 0 bases from V and 2 from J, leaving 12 bases between them.

The table lists this clonotype with a few counts. V gene TRBV7-2 combines with J gene TRBJ2-1, with D possibly being TRBD2 (6 bases). This CDR3 comprises 13 residues. The germline V gene encodes CDR1 SGHTA and CDR2 FQGNSA. V lost 4 bases and J 10 bases, leaving 14 bases between the germline ends. CDR3 sequence (DNA): TGTGCCAGCAGCTCCACGGGAGCTGGGGAGCAGTTCTTC. This encodes CASSSTGAGEQFF.

V and J are TRBV12-3 or TRBV12-4 and TRBJ2-7, with D possibly being TRBD2 (5 bases). Trimming stripped 5 bases from V and 12 bases from J, with 20 bases between. This CDR3 contains 13 residues. CDR3 residues: CASSPLPDRGLYF. The CDR3 nucleotides are TGTGCCAGCAGTCCCCTCCCGGATAGAGGGCTGTACTTC.

A few counts support this clonotype. V is TRBV9 and J is TRBJ1-2, with 9 positions matching TRBD1. Unmatched junction bases numbered 7, after V lost 6 bases and J lost 7 bases. CDR1 and CDR2 from the germline V gene are SGDLS and YYNGEE. This CDR3 comprises 13 residues. This CDR3 reads CASTRTGASGYTF. CDR3 DNA: TGTGCCAGCACCCGGACAGGGGCAAGTGGCTACACCTTC.

This chain joins TRBV5-1 and TRBJ2-7, with D perhaps given as TRBD1 or TRBD2 (5 bases each). The CDR3 runs to 13 residues. Germline values: CDR1 SGHRS, CDR2 YFSETQ. The ends were cut back, 4 bases at V and 6 bases at J, with 14 bases in the middle. The CDR3 region has the DNA TGCGCCAGCAGCGGGTCAGGGAGAGTCGAGCAGTACTTC. Its protein product is CASSGSGRVEQYF.

This clonotype was picked up many times. CDR3 nucleotide sequence: TGTGCGGGAGGAGGGGCAGATACGCAGTATTTT. Translating gives CAGGGADTQYF. The chain uses TRBV10-3 and TRBJ2-3; D is possibly TRBD2 (6 bases). Germline V gives CDR1 ENHRY, CDR2 SYGVKD. CDR3 size: 11 residues.